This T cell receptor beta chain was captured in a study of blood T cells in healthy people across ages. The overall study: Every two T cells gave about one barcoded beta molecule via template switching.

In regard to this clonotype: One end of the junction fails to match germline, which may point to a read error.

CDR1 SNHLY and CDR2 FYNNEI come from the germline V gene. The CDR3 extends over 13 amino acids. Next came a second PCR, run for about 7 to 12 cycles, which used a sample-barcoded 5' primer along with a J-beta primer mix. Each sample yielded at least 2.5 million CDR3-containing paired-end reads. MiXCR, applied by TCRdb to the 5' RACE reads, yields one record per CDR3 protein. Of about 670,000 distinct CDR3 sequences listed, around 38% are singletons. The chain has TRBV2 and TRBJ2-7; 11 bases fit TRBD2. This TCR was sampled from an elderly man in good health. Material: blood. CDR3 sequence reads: CASKLAGVYGQYF. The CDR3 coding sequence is TGTGCCAGCAAACTAGCGGGGGTATACGGGCAGTACTTC.